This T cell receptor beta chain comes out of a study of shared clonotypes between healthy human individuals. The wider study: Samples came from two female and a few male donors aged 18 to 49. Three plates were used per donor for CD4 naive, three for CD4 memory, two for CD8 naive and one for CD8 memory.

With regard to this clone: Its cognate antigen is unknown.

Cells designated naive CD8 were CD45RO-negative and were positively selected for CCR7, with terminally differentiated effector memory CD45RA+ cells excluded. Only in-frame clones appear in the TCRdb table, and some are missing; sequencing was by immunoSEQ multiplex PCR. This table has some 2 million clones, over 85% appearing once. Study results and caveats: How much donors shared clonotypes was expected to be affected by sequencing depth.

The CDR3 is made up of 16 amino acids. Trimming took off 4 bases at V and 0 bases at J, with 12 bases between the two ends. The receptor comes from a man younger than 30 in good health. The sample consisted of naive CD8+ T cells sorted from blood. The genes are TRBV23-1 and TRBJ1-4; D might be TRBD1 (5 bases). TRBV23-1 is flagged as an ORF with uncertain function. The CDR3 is CASSRGDFATNEKLFF. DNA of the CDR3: TGCGCCAGCAGTCGAGGGGACTTTGCAACTAATGAAAAACTGTTTTTT.